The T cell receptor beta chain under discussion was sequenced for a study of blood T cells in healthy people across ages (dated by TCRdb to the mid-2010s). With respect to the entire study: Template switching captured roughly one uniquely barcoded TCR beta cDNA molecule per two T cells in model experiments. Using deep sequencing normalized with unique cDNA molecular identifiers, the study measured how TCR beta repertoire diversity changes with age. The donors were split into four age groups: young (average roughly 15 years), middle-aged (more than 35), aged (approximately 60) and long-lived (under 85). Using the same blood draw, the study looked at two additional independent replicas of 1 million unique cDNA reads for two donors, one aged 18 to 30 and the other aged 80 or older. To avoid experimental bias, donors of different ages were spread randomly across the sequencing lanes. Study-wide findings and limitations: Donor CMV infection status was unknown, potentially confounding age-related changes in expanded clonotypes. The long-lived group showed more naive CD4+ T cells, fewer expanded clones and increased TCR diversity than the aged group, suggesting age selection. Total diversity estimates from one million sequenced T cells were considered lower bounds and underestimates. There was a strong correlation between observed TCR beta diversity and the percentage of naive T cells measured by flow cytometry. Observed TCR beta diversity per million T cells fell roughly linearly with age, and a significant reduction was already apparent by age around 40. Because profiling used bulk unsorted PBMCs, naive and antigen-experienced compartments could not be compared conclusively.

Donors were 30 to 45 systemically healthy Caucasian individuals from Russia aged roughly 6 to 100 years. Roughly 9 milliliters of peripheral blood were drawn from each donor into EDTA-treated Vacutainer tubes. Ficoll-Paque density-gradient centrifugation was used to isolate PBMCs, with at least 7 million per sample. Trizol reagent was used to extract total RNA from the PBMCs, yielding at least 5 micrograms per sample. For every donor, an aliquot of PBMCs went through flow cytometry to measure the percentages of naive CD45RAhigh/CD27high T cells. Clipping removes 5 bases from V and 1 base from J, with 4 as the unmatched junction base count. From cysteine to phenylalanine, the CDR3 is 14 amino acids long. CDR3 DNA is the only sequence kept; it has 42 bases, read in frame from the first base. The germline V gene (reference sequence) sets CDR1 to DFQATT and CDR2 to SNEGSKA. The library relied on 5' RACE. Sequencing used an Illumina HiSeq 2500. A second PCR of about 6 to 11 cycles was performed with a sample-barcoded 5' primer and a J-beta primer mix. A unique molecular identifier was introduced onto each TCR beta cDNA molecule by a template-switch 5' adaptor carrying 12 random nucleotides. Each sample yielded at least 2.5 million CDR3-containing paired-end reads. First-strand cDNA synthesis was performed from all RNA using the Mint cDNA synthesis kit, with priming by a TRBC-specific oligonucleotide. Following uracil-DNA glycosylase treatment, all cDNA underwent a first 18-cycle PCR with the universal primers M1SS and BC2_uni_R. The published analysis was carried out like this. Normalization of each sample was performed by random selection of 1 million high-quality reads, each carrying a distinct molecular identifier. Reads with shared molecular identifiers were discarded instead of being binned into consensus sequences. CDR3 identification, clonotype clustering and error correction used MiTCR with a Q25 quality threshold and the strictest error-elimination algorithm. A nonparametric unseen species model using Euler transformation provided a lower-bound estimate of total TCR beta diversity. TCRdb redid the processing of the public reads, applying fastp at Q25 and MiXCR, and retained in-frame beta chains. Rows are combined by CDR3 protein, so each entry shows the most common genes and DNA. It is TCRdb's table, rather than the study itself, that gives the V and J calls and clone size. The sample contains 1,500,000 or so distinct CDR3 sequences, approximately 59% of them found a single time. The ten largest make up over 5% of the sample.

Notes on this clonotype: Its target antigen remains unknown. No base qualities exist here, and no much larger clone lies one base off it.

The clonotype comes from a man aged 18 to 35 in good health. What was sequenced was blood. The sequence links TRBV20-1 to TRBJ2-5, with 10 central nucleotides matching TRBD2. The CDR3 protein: CSALRTSGQETQYF. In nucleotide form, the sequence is TGCAGTGCTCTCCGGACTAGCGGCCAAGAGACCCAGTACTTC.